A single T cell receptor beta chain is shown here with its context. The entry originates in a study of blood T cell repertoires in COVID-19. Libraries were prepared by immunoSEQ multiplex PCR; TCRdb keeps only in-frame clonotypes and omits some of them. Among roughly 200,000 clones listed, roughly 79% were seen once. The CDR3 contains 15 residues. CDR1 is MDHEN and CDR2 is SYDVKM in the germline V gene. With 2 bases removed from V and 0 bases from J, the gap between germline ends came to 10 bases. Sample: peripheral blood. The receptor's source is a woman in her forties with COVID-19, enrolled during active disease. The genes are TRBV28 and TRBJ2-5; D uncertain. The CDR3 coding sequence is TGTGCCAGCAGTTTAATCCTAACTAACCAAGAGACCCAGTACTTC. This translates into CASSLILTNQETQYF.